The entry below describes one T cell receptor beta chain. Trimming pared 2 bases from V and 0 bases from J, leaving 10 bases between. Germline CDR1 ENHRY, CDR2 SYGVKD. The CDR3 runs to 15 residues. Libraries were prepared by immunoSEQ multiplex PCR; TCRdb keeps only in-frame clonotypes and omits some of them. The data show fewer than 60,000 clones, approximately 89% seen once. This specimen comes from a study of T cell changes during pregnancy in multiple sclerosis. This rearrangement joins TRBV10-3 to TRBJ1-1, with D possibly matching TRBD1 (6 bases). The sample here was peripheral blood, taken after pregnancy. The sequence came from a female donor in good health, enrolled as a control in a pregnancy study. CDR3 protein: CAISEGRGMNTEAFF. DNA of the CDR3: TGTGCCATCAGTGAGGGCAGGGGAATGAACACTGAAGCTTTCTTT.